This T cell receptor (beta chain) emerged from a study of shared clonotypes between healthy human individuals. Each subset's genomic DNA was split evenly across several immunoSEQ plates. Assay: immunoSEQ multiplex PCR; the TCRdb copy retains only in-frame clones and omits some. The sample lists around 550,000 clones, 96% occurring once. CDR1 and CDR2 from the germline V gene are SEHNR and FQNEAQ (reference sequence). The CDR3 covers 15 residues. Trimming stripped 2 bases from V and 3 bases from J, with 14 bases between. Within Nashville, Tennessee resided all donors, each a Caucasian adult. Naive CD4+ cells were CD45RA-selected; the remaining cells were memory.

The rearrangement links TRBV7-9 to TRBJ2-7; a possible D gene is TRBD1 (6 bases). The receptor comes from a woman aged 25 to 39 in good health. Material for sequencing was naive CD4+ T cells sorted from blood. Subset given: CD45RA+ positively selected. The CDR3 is CASSLMAAGDYEQYF. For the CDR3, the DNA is TGTGCCAGCAGCTTAATGGCGGCAGGGGACTACGAGCAGTACTTC.